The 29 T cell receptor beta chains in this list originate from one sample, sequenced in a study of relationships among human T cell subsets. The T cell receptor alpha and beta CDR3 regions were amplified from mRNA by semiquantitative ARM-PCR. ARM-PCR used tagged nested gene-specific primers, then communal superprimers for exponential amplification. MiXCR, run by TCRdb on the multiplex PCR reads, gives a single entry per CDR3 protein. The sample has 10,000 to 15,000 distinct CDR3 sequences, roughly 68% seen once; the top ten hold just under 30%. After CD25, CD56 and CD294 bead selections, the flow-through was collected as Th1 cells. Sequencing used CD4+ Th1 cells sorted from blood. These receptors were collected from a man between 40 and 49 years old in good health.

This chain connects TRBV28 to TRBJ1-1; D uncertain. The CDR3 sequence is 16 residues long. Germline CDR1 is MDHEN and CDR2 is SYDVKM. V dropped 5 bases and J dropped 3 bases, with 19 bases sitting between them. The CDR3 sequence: CASSLTSVQLDTEAFF. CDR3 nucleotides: TGTGCCAGCAGTCTCACTTCGGTACAGCTAGACACTGAAGCTTTCTTT.

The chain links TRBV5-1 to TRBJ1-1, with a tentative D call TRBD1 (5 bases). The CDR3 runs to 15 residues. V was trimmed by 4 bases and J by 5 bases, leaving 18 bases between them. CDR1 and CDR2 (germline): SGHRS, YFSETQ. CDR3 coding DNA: TGCGCCAGCAGCCTTGATGGGGGAAGGAGTACTGAAGCTTTCTTT. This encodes CASSLDGGRSTEAFF. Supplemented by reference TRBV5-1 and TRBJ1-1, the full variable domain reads KAGVTQTPRYLIKTRGQQVTLSCSPISGHRSVSWYQQTPGQGLQFLFEYFSETQRNKGNFPGRFSGRQFSNSRSEMNVSTLELGDSALYLCASSLDGGRSTEAFFGQGTRLTVV.

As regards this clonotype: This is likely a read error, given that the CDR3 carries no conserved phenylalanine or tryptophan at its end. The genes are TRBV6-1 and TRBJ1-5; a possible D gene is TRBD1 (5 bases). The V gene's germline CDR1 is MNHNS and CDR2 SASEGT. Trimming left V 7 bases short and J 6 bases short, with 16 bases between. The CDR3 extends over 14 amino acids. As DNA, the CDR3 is TGTGCCAGCATCGAGGGAGGGGCCGGTCAGCCCCAGCATCTT. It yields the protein CASIEGGAGQPQHL.

This CDR3 reads CASSLDSRGFQETQYF. The DNA of the CDR3 is TGTGCCAGCAGCTTAGATTCGCGGGGGTTCCAAGAGACCCAGTACTTC. V and J are TRBV11-2 and TRBJ2-5; TRBD2 agrees at 7 bases. Germline V gives CDR1 SGHAT, CDR2 FQNNGV. The V gene end was trimmed by 0 bases and the J gene end by 1 base; junction bases not matched to a gene: 5. This CDR3 has 16 residues. Variable domain in full (rest from reference TRBV11-2 and TRBJ2-5): EAGVAQSPRYKIIEKRQSVAFWCNPISGHATLYWYQQILGQGPKLLIQFQNNGVVDDSQLPKDRFSAERLKGVDSTLKIQPAKLEDSAVYLCASSLDSRGFQETQYFGPGTRLLVL.

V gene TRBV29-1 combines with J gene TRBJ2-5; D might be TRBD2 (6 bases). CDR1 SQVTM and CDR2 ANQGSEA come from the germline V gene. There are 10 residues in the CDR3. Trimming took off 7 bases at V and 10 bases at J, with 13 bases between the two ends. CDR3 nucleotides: TGCAGCGCGGGGCTGGGGGGCCAGTACTTC. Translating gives CSAGLGGQYF.

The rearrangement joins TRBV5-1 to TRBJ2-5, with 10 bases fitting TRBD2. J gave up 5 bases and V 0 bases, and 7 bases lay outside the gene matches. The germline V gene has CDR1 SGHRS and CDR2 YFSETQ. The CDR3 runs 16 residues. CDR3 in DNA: TGCGCCAGCAGCTTGGCCTCTAGCGGGAGTCTTGAGACCCAGTACTTC. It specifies CASSLASSGSLETQYF.

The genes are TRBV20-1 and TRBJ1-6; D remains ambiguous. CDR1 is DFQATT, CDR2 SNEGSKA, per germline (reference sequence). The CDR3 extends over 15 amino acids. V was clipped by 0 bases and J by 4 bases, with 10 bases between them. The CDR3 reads CSARDGLGYNSPLHF. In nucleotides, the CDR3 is TGCAGTGCTAGAGATGGGTTAGGATATAATTCACCCCTCCACTTT.

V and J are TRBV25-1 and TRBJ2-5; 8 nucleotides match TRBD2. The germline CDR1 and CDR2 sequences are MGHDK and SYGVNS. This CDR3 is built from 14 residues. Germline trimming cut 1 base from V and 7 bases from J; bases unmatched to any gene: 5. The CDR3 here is CASSESGAGGTQYF. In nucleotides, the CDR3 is TGTGCCAGCAGTGAATCAGGGGCGGGGGGGACCCAGTACTTC. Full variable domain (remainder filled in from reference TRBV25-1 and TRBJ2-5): EADIYQTPRYLVIGTGKKITLECSQTMGHDKMYWYQQDPGMELHLIHYSYGVNSTEKGDLSSESTVSRIRTEHFPLTLESARPSHTSQYLCASSESGAGGTQYFGPGTRLLVL.

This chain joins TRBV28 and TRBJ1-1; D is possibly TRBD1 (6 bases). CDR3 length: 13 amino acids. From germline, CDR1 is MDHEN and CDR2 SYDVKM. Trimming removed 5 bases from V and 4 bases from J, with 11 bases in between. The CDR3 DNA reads TGTGCCAGCAGTACAGGGTTCGCCACTGAAGCTTTCTTT. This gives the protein CASSTGFATEAFF.

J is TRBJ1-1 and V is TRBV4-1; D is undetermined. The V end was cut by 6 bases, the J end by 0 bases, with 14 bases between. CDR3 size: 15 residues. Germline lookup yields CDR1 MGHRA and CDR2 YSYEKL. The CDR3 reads CASRLGWQLNTEAFF. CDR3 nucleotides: TGCGCCAGCAGGCTTGGTTGGCAGCTGAACACTGAAGCTTTCTTT.

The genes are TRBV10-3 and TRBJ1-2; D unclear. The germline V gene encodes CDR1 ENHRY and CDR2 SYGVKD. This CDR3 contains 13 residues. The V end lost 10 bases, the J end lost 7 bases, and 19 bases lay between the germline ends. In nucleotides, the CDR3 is TGTGCCACTAATTCCCGGGAAATCATTGGCTACACCTTC. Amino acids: CATNSREIIGYTF.

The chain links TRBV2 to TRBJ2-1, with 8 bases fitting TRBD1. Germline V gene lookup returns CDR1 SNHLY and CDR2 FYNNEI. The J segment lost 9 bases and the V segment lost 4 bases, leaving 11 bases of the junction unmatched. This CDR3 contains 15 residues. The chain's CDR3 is CASSGSGGGGGEQFF. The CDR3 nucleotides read TGTGCCAGCAGTGGGTCAGGGGGCGGAGGCGGTGAGCAGTTCTTC.

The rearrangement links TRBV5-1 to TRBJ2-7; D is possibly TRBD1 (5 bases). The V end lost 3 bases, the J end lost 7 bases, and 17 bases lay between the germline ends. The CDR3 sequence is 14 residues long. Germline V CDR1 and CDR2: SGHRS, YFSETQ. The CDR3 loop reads CASSYADTSGEQYF. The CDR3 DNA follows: TGCGCCAGCAGCTACGCGGACACCTCAGGGGAGCAGTACTTC.

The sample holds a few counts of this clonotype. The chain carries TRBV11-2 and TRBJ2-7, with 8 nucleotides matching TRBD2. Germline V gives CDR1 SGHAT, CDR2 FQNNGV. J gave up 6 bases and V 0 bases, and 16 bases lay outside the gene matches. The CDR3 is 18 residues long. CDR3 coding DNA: TGTGCCAGCAGCTTAGAGTTGTCCACCGGGACTAGTATTTTCGAGCAGTACTTC. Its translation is CASSLELSTGTSIFEQYF.

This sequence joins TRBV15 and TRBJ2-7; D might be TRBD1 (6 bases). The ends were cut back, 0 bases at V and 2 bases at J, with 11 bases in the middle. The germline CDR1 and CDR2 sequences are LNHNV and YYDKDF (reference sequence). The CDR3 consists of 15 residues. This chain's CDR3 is CATSRETGTAYEQYF. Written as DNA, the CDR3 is TGTGCCACCAGCAGAGAAACAGGGACGGCCTACGAGCAGTACTTC.

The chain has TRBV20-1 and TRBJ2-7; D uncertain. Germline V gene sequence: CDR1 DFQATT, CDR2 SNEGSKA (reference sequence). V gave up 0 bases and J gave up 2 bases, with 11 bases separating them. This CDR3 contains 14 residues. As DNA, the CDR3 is TGCAGTGCTAGAGAAGCGCAGGTCCCCTACGAGCAGTACTTC. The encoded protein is CSAREAQVPYEQYF.

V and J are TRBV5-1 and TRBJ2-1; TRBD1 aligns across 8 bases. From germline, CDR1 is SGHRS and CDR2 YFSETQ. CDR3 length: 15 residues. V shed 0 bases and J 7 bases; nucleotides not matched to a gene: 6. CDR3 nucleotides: TGCGCCAGCAGCTTGGGACAGGGGTTTTTTAATGAGCAGTTCTTC. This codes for CASSLGQGFFNEQFF.

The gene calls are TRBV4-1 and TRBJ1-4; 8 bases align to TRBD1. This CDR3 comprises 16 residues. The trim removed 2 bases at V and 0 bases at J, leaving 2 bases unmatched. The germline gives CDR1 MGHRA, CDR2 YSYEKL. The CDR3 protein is CASSQRTGPTNEKLFF. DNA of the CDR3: TGCGCCAGCAGCCAAAGGACAGGGCCAACTAATGAAAAACTGTTTTTT.

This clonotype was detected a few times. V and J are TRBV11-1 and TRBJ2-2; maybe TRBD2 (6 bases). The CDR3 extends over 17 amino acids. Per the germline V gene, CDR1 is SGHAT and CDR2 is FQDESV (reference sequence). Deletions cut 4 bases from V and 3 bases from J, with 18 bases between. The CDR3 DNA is TGTGCCAGCAGCTCACCCCCGGGACGGGGGTACACCGGGGAGCTGTTTTTT. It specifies CASSSPPGRGYTGELFF.

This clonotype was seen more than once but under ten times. This CDR3 is CASSLDGQKNTEAFF. The CDR3 nucleotides read TGCGCCAGCAGCTTGGATGGACAGAAGAACACTGAAGCTTTCTTT. The chain combines TRBV5-1 with TRBJ1-1; maybe TRBD1 (6 bases). This CDR3 has 15 amino acids. The germline CDR1 and CDR2 sequences are SGHRS and YFSETQ. V lost 0 bases to trimming and J lost 1 base, with 10 bases between them.

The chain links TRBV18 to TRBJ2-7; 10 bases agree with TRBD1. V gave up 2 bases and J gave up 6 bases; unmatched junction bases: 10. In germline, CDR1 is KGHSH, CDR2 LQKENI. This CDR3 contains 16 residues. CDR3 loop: CASSPNIGTGDVEQYF. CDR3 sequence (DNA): TGTGCCAGCTCACCAAATATCGGGACAGGGGACGTCGAGCAGTACTTC.

CDR3 sequence: CSVGRDREQFF. For the CDR3, the DNA is TGCAGCGTTGGGAGGGATCGCGAGCAGTTCTTC. The chain is built from TRBV29-1 and TRBJ2-1; possible D gene TRBD2, 6 bases. The ends were cut back, 4 bases at V and 10 bases at J, with 11 bases in the middle. The CDR3 covers 11 residues. Germline lookup yields CDR1 SQVTM and CDR2 ANQGSEA.

CDR3 amino acids: CASSSSSVASRDEQFF. In DNA form, the CDR3 reads TGTGCCAGCAGTAGCTCCAGCGTCGCCTCACGCGATGAGCAGTTCTTC. V and J are TRBV28 and TRBJ2-1; no clear D gene. Between the trimmed V and J ends, which lost 5 bases and 8 bases, there was a span of 22 bases. The CDR3 extends over 16 amino acids. Germline CDR1 and CDR2: MDHEN and SYDVKM.

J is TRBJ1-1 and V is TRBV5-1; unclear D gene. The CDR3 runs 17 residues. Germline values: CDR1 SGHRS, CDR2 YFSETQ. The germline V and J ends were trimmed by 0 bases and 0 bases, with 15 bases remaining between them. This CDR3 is CASSLGHGDFMNTEAFF. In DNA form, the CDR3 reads TGCGCCAGCAGCTTGGGTCACGGAGACTTTATGAACACTGAAGCTTTCTTT. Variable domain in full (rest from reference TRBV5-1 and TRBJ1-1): KAGVTQTPRYLIKTRGQQVTLSCSPISGHRSVSWYQQTPGQGLQFLFEYFSETQRNKGNFPGRFSGRQFSNSRSEMNVSTLELGDSALYLCASSLGHGDFMNTEAFFGQGTRLTVV.

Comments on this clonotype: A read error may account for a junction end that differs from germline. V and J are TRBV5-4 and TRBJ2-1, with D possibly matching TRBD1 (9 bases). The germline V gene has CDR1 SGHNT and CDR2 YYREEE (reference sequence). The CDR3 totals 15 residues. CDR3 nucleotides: TGCGCCAGCAGCGGGGGACAGGGACCGAACAATGAGCAGTTCTTC. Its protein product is CASSGGQGPNNEQFF.

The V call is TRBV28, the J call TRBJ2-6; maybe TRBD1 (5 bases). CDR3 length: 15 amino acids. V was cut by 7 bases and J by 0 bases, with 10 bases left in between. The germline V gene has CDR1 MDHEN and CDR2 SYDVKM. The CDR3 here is CASTDSNSGANVLTF. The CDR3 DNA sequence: TGTGCCAGCACCGACAGTAACTCTGGGGCCAACGTCCTGACTTTC.

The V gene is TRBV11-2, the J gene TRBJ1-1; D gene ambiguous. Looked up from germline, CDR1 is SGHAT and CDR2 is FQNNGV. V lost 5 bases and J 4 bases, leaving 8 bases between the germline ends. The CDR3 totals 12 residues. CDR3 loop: CASSPDTTEAFF. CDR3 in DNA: TGTGCCAGCAGCCCCGACACCACTGAAGCTTTCTTT. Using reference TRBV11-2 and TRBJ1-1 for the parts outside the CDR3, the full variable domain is EAGVAQSPRYKIIEKRQSVAFWCNPISGHATLYWYQQILGQGPKLLIQFQNNGVVDDSQLPKDRFSAERLKGVDSTLKIQPAKLEDSAVYLCASSPDTTEAFFGQGTRLTVV.

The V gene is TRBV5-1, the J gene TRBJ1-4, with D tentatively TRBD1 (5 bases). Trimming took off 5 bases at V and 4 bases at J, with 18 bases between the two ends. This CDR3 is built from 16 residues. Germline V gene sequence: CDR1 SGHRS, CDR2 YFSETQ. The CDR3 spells CASSLRGGTLNEKLFF. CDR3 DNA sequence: TGCGCCAGCAGTCTCAGAGGCGGGACCCTTAATGAAAAACTGTTTTTT.

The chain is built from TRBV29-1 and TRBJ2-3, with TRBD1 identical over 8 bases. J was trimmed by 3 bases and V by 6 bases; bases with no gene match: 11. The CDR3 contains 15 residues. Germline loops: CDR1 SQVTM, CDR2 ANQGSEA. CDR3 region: CSVAHQGARTDTQYF. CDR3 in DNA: TGCAGCGTCGCGCACCAGGGGGCGAGGACAGATACGCAGTATTTT.